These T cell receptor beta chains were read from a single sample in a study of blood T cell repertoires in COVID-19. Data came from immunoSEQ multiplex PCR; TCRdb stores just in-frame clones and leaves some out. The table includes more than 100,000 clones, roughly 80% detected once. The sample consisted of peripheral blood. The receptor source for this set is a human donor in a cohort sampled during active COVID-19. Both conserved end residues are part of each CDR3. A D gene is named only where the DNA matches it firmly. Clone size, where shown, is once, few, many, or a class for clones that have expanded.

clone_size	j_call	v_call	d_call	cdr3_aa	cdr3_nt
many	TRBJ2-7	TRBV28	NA	CASREAYEQYF	TGTGCCAGTCGGGAAGCCTACGAGCAGTACTTC
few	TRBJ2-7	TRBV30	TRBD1	CAWSVIRTGFLYEQYF	TGTGCCTGGAGTGTAATCCGGACAGGGTTTCTCTACGAGCAGTACTTC
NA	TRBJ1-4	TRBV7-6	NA	CASSLAQAKNEKLFF	TGTGCCAGCAGCTTAGCACAGGCGAAGAATGAAAAACTGTTTTTT
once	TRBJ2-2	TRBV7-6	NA	CASSPTGSNTGELFF	TGTGCCAGCAGCCCCACGGGATCGAACACCGGGGAGCTGTTTTTT
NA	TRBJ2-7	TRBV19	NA	CASGRTDYEQYF	TGTGCCAGTGGCAGGACAGACTACGAGCAGTACTTC
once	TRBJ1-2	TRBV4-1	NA	CASSQTGVGYGYTF	TGCGCCAGCAGCCAGACAGGAGTGGGCTATGGCTACACCTTC
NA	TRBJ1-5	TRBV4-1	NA	CASSQTALSQPQHF	TGCGCCAGCAGCCAAACAGCCCTTAGTCAGCCCCAGCATTTT
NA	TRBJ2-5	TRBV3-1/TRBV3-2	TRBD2	CASSLQIAGAETQYF	TGTGCCAGCAGCCTTCAAATTGCGGGAGCAGAGACCCAGTACTTC
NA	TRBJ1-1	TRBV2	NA	CASSELLSRGAFF	TGTGCCAGCAGTGAGCTCCTGTCCCGCGGGGCTTTCTTT
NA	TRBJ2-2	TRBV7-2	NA	CASSLGLVGGELFF	TGTGCCAGCAGCTTAGGACTAGTTGGCGGGGAGCTGTTTTTT
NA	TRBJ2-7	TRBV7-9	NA	CASSPRGSPYSYEQYF	TGTGCCAGCAGCCCCCGAGGAAGCCCCTACTCCTACGAGCAGTACTTC
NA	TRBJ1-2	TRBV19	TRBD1	CASSPTGTGGYYGYTF	TGTGCCAGTAGCCCGACCGGGACAGGGGGTTACTATGGCTACACCTTC
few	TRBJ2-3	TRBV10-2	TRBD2	CASTEGAGAGTDTQYF	TGCGCCAGCACCGAGGGAGCGGGGGCAGGTACAGATACGCAGTATTTT
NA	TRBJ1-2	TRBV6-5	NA	CASSTRDYGYTF	TGTGCCAGCAGTACACGGGATTATGGCTACACCTTC
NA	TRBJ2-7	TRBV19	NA	CASSVGTQAYEQYF	TGTGCCAGTAGTGTCGGGACTCAAGCCTACGAGCAGTACTTC
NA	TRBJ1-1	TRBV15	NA	CATSREPKGAAFF	TGTGCCACCAGCAGGGAACCCAAGGGAGCAGCTTTCTTT
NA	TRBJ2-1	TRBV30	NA	CAWVGRDRLLNEQFF	TGTGCCTGGGTCGGCCGAGACAGGCTTTTGAATGAGCAGTTCTTC
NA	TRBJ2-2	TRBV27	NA	CASRSSGRNTGELFF	TGTGCCAGCAGAAGTTCAGGGCGGAACACCGGGGAGCTGTTTTTT
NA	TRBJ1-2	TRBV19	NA	CASKESYGYTF	TGTGCCAGTAAGGAGAGCTATGGCTACACCTTC
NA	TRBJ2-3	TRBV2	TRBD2	CASRGGTLAGGTDTQYF	TGTGCCAGCAGGGGAGGGACCCTAGCGGGGGGGACAGATACGCAGTATTTT
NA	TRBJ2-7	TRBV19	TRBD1	CATLGGRGHREQYF	TGTGCCACCCTGGGTGGAAGGGGGCATCGGGAGCAGTACTTC
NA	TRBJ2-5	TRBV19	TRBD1	CASSYSQGETQYF	TGTGCCAGTAGTTATTCACAGGGGGAGACCCAGTACTTC
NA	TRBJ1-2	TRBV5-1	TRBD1	CASSLLSGGEVYGYTF	TGCGCCAGCAGCTTGCTCTCAGGGGGCGAGGTCTATGGCTACACCTTC
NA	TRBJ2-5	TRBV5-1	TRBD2	CASSQAGTSPETQYF	TGCGCCAGCAGCCAGGCGGGGACTAGCCCAGAGACCCAGTACTTC
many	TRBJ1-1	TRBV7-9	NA	CASSFKALRVPEAFF	TGTGCCAGCAGCTTTAAGGCACTCAGGGTTCCTGAAGCTTTCTTT
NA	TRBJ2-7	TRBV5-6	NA	CASSGRYEQYF	TGTGCCAGCAGCGGGCGATACGAGCAGTACTTC
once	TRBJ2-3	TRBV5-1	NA	CASSLVGPGRGADTQYF	TGCGCCAGCAGCTTGGTCGGTCCAGGCAGGGGTGCAGATACGCAGTATTTT
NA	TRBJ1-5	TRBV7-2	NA	CASSLGGGNQPQHF	TGTGCCAGCAGCTTGGGGGGGGGAAATCAGCCCCAGCATTTT
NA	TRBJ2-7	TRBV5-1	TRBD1	CASSLAGTGAYEQYF	TGCGCCAGCAGCTTGGCAGGGACAGGGGCCTACGAGCAGTACTTC
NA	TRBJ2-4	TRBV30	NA	CAWAPRAGNIQYF	TGTGCCTGGGCCCCCCGGGCGGGAAACATTCAGTACTTC
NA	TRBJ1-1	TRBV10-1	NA	CATHSGGRRTFKDTEAFF	TGCGCCACCCATTCGGGGGGCCGCCGAACTTTTAAAGACACTGAAGCTTTCTTT
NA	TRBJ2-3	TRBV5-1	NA	CASSFGVSSTDTQYF	TGCGCCAGCAGCTTTGGAGTTTCTAGCACAGATACGCAGTATTTT
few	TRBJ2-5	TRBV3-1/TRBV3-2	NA	CASSQDRAGLETQYF	TGTGCCAGCAGCCAAGATCGGGCGGGGCTTGAGACCCAGTACTTC
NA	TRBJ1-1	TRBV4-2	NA	CASSQDRGTPEAFF	TGTGCCAGCAGCCAAGATAGGGGGACCCCTGAAGCTTTCTTT
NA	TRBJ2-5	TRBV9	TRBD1	CASSVVLRTGETQYF	TGTGCCAGCAGCGTAGTTCTCCGGACAGGAGAGACCCAGTACTTC
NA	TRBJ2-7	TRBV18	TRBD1	CASSPGDRDEQYF	TGTGCCAGCTCCCCCGGGGACAGGGACGAGCAGTACTTC
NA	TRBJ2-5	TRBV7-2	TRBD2	CASSPGTSGKQETQYF	TGTGCCAGCAGCCCAGGGACTAGCGGGAAACAAGAGACCCAGTACTTC
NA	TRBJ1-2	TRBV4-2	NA	CASSPPLGPGYTF	TGTGCCAGCAGCCCACCACTAGGGCCTGGCTACACCTTC
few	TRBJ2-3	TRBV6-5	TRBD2	CASRLAGGTDTQYF	TGTGCCAGCAGGCTAGCGGGGGGGACAGATACGCAGTATTTT